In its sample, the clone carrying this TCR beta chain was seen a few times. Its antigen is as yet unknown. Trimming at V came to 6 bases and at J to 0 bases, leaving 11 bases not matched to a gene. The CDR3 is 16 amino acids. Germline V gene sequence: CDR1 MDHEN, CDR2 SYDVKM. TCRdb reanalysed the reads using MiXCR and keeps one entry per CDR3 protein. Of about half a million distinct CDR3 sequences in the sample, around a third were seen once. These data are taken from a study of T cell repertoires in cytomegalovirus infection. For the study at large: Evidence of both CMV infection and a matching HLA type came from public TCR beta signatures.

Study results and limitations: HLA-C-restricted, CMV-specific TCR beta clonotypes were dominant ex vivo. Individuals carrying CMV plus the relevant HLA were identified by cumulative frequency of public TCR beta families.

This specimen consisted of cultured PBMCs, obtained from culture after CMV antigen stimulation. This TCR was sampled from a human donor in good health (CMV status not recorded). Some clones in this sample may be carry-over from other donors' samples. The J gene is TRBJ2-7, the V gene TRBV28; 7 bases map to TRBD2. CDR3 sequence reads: CASRQAFSGLSYEQYF. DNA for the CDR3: TGTGCCAGCAGGCAAGCTTTTAGCGGGCTCTCCTACGAGCAGTACTTC.